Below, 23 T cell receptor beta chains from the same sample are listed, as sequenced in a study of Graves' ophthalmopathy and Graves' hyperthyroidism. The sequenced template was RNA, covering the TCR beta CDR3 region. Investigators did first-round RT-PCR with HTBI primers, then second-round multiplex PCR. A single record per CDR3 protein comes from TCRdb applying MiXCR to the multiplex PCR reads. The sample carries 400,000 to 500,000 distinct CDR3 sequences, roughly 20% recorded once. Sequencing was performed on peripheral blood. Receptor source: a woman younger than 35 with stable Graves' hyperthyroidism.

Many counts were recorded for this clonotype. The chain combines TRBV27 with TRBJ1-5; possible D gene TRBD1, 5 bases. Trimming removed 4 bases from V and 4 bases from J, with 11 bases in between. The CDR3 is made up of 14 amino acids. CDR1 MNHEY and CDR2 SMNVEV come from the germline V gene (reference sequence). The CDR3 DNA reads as TGTGCCAGCAGTTGGGGACCCCCAAATCAGCCCCAGCATTTT. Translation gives CASSWGPPNQPQHF.

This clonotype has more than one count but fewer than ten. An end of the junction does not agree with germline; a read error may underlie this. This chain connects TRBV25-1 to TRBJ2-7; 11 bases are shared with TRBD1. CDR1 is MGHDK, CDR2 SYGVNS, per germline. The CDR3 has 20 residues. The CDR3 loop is CASSPTILPRDRGSPYKQYF. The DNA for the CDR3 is TGTGCCAGCAGTCCCACTATTCTTCCCCGGGACAGGGGGAGCCCCTACAAGCAGTACTTC.

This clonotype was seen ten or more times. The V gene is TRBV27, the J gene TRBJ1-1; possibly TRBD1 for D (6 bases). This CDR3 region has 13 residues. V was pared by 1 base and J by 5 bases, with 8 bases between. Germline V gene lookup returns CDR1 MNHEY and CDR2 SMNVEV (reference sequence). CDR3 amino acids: CASSLYRGTEAFF. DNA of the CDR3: TGTGCCAGCAGTTTATATAGGGGGACTGAAGCTTTCTTT.

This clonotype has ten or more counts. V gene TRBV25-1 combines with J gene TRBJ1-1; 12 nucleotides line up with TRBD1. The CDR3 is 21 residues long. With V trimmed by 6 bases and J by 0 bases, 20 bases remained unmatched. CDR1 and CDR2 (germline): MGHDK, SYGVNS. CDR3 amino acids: CASRGGALVTGTGGLNTEAFF. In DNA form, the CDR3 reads TGTGCCAGCAGGGGGGGTGCGTTGGTAACCGGGACAGGGGGCTTGAACACTGAAGCTTTCTTT.

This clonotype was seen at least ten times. The CDR3 region has the DNA TGTGCCAGCAGTCCTCTCGTGGGGACAGGGGGAAGTGGCTACACCTTC. Its protein product is CASSPLVGTGGSGYTF. The J gene is TRBJ1-2, the V gene TRBV6-5, with TRBD1 matching over 11 bases. The germline gives CDR1 MNHEY, CDR2 SVGAGI. The CDR3 covers 16 residues. Trimming cost V 5 bases and J 7 bases; bases outside gene matches: 12.

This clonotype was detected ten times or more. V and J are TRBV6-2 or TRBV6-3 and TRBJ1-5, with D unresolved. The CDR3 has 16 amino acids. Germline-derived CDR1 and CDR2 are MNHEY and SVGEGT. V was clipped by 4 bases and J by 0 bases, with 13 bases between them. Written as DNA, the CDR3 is TGTGCCAGCAGTTCAAGACTCCTGGCTAGCAATCAGCCCCAGCATTTT. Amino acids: CASSSRLLASNQPQHF.

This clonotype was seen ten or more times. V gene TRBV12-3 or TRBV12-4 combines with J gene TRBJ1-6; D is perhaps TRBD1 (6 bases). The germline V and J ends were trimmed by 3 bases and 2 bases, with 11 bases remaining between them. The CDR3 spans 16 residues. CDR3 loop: CASSFGRGPYNSPLHF. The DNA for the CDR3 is TGTGCCAGCAGTTTTGGCAGGGGACCCTATAATTCACCCCTCCACTTT.

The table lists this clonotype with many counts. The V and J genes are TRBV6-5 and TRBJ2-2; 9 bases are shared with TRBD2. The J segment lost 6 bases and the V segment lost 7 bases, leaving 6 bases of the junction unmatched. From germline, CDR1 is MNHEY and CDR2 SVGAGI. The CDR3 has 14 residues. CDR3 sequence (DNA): TGTGCCAGCATGGCGGGAGGGCCCTCCGGGGAGCTGTTTTTT. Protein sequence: CASMAGGPSGELFF.

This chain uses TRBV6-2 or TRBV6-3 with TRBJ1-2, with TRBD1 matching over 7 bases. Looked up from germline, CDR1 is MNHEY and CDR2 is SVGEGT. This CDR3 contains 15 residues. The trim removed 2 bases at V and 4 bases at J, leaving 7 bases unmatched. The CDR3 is CASSYAAGGIYGYTF. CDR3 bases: TGTGCCAGCAGTTACGCAGCAGGGGGAATCTATGGCTACACCTTC.

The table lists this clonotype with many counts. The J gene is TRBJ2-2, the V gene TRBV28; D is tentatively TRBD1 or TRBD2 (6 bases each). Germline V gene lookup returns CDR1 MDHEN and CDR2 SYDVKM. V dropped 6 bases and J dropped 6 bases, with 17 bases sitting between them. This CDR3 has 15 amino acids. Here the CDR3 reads CASRQAVGGPGELFF. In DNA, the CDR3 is TGTGCCAGCAGGCAAGCAGTTGGGGGGCCCGGGGAGCTGTTTTTT. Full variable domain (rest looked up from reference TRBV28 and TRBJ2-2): DVKVTQSSRYLVKRTGEKVFLECVQDMDHENMFWYRQDPGLGLRLIYFSYDVKMKEKGDIPEGYSVSREKKERFSLILESASTNQTSMYLCASRQAVGGPGELFFGEGSRLTVL.

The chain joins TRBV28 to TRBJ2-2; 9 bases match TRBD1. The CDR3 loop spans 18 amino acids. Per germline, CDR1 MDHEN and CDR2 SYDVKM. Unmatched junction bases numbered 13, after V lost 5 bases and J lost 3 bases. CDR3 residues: CASSTFGGTGSDTGELFF. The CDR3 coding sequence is TGTGCCAGCAGTACTTTTGGCGGGACAGGGAGCGACACCGGGGAGCTGTTTTTT.

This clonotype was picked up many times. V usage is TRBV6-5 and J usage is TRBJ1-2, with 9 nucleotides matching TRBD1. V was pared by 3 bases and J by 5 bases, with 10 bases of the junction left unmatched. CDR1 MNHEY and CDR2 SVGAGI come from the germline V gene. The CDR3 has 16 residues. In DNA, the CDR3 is TGTGCCAGCAGTTATCTCGGGACAGGGTTGGGATATGGCTACACCTTC. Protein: CASSYLGTGLGYGYTF.

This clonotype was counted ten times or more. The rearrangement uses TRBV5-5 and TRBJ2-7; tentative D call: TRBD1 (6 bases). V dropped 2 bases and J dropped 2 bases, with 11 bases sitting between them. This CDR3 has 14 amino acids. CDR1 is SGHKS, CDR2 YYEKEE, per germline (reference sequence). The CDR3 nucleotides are TGTGCCAGCAGCTTACGGACAGCGGCCTACGAGCAGTACTTC. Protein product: CASSLRTAAYEQYF. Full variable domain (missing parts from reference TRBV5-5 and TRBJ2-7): DAGVTQSPTHLIKTRGQQVTLRCSPISGHKSVSWYQQVLGQGPQFIFQYYEKEERGRGNFPDRFSARQFPNYSSELNVNALLLGDSALYLCASSLRTAAYEQYFGPGTRLTVT.

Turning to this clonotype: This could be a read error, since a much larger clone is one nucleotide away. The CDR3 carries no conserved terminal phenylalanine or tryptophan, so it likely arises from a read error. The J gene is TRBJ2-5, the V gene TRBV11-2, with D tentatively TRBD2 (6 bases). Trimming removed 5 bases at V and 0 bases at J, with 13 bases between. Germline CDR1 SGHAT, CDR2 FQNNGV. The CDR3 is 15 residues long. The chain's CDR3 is CASSLVLAYQETQYL. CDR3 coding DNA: TGTGCCAGCAGCCTCGTTCTAGCGTACCAAGAGACCCAGTACCTC.

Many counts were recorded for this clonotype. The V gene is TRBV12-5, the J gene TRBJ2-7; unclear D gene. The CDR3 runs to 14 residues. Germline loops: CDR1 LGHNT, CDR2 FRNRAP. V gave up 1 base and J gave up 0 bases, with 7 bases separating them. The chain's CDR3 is CASGLGLRSYEQYF. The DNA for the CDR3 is TGTGCTAGTGGTTTGGGGCTCCGCTCCTACGAGCAGTACTTC. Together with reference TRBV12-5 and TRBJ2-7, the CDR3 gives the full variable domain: DARVTQTPRHKVTEMGQEVTMRCQPILGHNTVFWYRQTMMQGLELLAYFRNRAPLDDSGMPKDRFSAEMPDATLATLKIQPSEPRDSAVYFCASGLGLRSYEQYFGPGTRLTVT.

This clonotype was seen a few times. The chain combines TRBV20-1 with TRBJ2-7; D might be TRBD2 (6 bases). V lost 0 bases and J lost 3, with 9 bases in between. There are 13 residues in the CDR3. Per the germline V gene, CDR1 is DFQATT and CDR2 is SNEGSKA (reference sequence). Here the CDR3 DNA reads TGCAGTGCTAGAGATGACGGGGGCTACGAGCAGTACTTC. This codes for CSARDDGGYEQYF.

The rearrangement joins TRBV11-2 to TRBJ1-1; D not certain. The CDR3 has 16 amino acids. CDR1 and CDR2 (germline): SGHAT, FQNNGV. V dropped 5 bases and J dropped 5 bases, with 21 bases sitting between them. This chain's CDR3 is CASSHTPGKRRTEAFF. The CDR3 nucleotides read TGTGCCAGCAGCCATACACCCGGGAAGAGGAGGACTGAAGCTTTCTTT.

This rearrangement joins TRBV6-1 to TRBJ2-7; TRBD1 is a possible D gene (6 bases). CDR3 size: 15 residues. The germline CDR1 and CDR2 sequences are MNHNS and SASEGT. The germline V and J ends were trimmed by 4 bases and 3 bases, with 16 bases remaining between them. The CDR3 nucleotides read TGTGCCAGCAGTGGGGCCGGGACAAGCTACTACGAGCAGTACTTC. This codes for CASSGAGTSYYEQYF.

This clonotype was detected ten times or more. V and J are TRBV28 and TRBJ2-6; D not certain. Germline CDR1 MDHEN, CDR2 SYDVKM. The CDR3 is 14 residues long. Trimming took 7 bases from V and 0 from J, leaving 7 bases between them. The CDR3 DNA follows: TGTGCCAGCACAGGTTTCTCTGGGGCCAACGTCCTGACTTTC. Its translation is CASTGFSGANVLTF.

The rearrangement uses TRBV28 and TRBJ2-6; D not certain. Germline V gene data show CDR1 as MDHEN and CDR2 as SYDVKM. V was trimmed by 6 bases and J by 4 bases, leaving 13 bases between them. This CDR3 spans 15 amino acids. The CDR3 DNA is TGTGCCAGCAGATCCCCTTTGGCGGGGGCCAACGTCCTGACTTTC. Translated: CASRSPLAGANVLTF.

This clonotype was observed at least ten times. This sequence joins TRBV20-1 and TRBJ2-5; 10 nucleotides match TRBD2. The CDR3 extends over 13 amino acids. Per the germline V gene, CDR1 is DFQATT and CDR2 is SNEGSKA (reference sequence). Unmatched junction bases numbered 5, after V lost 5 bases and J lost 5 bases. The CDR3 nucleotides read TGCAGTGCTTACCTAGCGGGAGTGGAGACCCAGTACTTC. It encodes CSAYLAGVETQYF.

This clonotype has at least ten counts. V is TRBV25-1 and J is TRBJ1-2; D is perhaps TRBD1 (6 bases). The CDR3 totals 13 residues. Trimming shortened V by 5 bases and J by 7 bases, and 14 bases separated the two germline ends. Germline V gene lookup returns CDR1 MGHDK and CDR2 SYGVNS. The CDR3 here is CASSSGGAGGYTF. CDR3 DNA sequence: TGTGCCAGCAGTAGCGGGGGCGCGGGTGGCTACACCTTC.

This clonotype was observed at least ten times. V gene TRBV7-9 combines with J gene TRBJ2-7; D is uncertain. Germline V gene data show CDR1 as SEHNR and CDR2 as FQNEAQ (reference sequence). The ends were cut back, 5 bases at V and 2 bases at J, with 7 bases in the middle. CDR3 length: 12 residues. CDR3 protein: CASSTAAYEQYF. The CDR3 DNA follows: TGTGCCAGCAGCACCGCGGCCTACGAGCAGTACTTC.